A single T cell receptor beta chain is shown here with its context. Its specificity is not known. The data originate from a study of radiotherapy plus CTLA-4 blockade in lung cancer. Study-level results: TCR clones originating in tumors grew in number in blood after radiotherapy plus ipilimumab.

This CDR3 contains 15 residues. Germline V CDR1 and CDR2: MDHEN, SYDVKM. The ends lost 8 bases at V and 4 bases at J; junction bases unmatched: 4. Assay: immunoSEQ multiplex PCR; the TCRdb copy retains only in-frame clones and omits some. The table has 30,000 or so clones, roughly 71% seen once; the top ten hold under 5%. Sequencing used peripheral blood, obtained from a patient treated with radiotherapy plus ipilimumab. The V gene is TRBV28, the J gene TRBJ2-1; 14 bases fit TRBD2. This sequence originates from a human donor with non-small cell lung cancer who had stable disease on radiotherapy plus ipilimumab. The CDR3 loop reads CASARLAGGYNEQFF. The CDR3 DNA follows: TGTGCCAGCGCCAGACTAGCGGGAGGGTACAATGAGCAGTTCTTC.